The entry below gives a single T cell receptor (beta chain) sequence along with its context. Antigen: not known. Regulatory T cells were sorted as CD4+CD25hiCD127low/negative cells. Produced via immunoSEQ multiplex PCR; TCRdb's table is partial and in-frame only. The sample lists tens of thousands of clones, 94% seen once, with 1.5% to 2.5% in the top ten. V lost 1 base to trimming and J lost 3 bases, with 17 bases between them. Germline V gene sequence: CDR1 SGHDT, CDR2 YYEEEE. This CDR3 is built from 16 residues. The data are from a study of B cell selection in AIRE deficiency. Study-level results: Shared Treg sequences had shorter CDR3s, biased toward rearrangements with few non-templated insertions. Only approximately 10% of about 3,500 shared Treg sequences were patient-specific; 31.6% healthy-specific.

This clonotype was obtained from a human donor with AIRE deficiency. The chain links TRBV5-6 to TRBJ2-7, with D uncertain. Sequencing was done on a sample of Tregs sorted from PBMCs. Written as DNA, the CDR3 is TGTGCCAGCAGCTTGTTGGGGAAGCTGGCTGTCTACGAGCAGTACTTC. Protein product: CASSLLGKLAVYEQYF.